What follows is one TCR beta chain and its context. The data stem from a study of blood T cell repertoires in COVID-19. Enrolled during active infection, Seattle patients were then followed longitudinally. Germline values: CDR1 LNHDA, CDR2 SQIVND (reference sequence). V dropped 6 bases and J dropped 5 bases, with 13 bases sitting between them. The CDR3 extends over 13 amino acids. TCRdb's copy holds only in-frame clones and misses some; the assay was immunoSEQ multiplex PCR. The data contain around 220,000 clones, approximately 90% of them singletons. The clonotype comes from a woman between 50 and 59 years old with COVID-19, enrolled during active disease. The material sequenced was peripheral blood. The genes are TRBV19 and TRBJ1-1; D might be TRBD1 (6 bases). CDR3 sequence reads: CASRQGSRTEAFF. The CDR3 DNA follows: TGTGCCAGTAGACAGGGTTCAAGGACTGAAGCTTTCTTT.